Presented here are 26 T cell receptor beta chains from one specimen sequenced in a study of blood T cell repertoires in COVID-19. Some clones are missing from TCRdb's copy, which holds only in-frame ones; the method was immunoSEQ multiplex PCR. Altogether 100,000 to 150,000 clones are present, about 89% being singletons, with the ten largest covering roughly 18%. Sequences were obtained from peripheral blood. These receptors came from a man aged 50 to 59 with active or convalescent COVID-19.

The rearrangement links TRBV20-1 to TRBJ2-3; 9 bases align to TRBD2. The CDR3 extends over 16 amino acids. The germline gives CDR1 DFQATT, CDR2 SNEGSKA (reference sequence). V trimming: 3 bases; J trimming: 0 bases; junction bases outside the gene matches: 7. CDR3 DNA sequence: TGCAGTGCTAGTTTACTACTAGCGGGTAGCACAGATACGCAGTATTTT. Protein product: CSASLLLAGSTDTQYF.

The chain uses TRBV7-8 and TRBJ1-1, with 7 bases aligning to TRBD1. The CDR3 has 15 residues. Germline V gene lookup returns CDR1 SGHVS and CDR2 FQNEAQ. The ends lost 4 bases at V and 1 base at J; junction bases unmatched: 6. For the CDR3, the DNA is TGTGCCAGCAGCTCACAGAGACAGGGGAACACTGAAGCTTTCTTT. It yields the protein CASSSQRQGNTEAFF.

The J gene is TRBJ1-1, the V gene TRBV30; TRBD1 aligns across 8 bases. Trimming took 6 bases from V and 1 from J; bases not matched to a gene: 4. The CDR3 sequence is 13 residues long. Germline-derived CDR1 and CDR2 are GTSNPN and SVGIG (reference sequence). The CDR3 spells CACNDRGNTEAFF. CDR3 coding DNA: TGTGCCTGCAACGACAGGGGGAACACTGAAGCTTTCTTT.

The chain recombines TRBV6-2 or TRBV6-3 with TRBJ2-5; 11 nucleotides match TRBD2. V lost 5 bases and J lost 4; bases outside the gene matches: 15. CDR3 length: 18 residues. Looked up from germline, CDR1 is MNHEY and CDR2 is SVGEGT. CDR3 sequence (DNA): TGTGCCAGCAGTCCGCGGCTAGCGGGGGGTAGGCGTTCAGAGACCCAGTACTTC. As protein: CASSPRLAGGRRSETQYF.

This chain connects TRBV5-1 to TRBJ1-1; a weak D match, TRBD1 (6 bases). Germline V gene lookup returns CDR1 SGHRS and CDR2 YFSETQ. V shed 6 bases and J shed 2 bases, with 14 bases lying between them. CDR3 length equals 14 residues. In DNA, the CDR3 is TGCGCCAGCAACCAAGGGGGGGGAAACACTGAAGCTTTCTTT. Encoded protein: CASNQGGGNTEAFF. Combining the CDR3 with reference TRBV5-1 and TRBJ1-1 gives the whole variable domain KAGVTQTPRYLIKTRGQQVTLSCSPISGHRSVSWYQQTPGQGLQFLFEYFSETQRNKGNFPGRFSGRQFSNSRSEMNVSTLELGDSALYLCASNQGGGNTEAFFGQGTRLTVV.

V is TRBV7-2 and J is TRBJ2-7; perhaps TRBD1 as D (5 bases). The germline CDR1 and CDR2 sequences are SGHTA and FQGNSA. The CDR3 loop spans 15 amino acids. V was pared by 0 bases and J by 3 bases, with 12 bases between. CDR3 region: CASSLALGRDYEQYF. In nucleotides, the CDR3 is TGTGCCAGCAGCTTAGCGCTTGGCAGGGACTACGAGCAGTACTTC.

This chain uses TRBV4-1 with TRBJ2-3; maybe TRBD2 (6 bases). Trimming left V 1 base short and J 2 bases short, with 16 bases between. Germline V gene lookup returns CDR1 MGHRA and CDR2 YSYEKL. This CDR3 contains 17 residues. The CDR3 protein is CASSQGHGGVYTDTQYF. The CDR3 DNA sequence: TGCGCCAGCAGCCAAGGCCATGGCGGGGTTTACACAGATACGCAGTATTTT.

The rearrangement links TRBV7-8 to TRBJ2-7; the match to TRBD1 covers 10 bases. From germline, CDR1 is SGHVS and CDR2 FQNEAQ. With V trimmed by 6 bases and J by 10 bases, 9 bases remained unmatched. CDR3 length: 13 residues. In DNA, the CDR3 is TGTGCCAGCAGTCGCGGACAGGGGGGAGACCAGTACTTC. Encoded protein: CASSRGQGGDQYF.

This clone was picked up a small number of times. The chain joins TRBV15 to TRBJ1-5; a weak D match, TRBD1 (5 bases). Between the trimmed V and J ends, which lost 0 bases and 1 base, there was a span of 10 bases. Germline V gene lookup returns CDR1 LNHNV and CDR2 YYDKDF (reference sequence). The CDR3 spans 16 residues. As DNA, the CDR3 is TGTGCCACCAGCAGAGATGGCAGGGTCAGCAATCAGCCCCAGCATTTT. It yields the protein CATSRDGRVSNQPQHF.

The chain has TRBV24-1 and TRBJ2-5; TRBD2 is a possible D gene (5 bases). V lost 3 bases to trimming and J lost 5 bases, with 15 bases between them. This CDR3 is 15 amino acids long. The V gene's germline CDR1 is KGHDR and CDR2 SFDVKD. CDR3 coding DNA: TGTGCCACCAGTGATCCCGCGGGTGTTGGTGAGACCCAGTACTTC. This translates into CATSDPAGVGETQYF.

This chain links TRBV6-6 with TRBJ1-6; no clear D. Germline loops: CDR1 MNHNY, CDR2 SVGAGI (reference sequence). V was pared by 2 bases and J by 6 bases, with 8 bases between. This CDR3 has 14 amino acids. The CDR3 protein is CASSYGETNSPLHF. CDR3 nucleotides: TGTGCCAGCAGTTACGGGGAGACTAATTCACCCCTCCACTTT.

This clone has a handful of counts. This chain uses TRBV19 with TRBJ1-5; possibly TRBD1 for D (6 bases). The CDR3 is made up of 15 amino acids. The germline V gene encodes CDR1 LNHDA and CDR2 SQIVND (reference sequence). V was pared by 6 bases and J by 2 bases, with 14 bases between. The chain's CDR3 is CASSIQGGGNQPQHF. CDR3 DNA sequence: TGTGCCAGTAGCATACAGGGCGGCGGCAATCAGCCCCAGCATTTT.

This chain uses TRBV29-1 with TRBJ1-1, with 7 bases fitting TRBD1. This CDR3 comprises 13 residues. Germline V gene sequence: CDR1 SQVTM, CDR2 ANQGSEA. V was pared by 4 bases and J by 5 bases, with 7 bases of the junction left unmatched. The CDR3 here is CSVVAGGITEAFF. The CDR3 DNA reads TGCAGCGTTGTCGCAGGGGGGATTACTGAAGCTTTCTTT.

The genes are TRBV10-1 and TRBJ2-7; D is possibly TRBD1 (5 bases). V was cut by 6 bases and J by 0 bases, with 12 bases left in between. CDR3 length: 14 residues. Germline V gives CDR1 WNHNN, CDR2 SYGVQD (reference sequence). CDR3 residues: CASRDTLSSYEQYF. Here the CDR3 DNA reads TGCGCCAGCAGGGACACCTTGAGCTCCTACGAGCAGTACTTC.

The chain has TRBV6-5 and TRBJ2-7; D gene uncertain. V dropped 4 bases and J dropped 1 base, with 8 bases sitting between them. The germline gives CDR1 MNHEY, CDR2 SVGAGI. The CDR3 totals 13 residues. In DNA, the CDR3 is TGTGCCAGCAGTTCACACCAATCCTACGAGCAGTACTTC. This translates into CASSSHQSYEQYF.

Here the CDR3 DNA reads TGTGCCAGCAGCTTAGGAGATAACACCGGGGAGCTGTTTTTT. This gives the protein CASSLGDNTGELFF. The chain carries TRBV7-9 and TRBJ2-2; no definite D call. Germline V CDR1 and CDR2: SEHNR, FQNEAQ (reference sequence). This CDR3 is 14 amino acids long. V lost 1 base to trimming and J lost 2 bases, with 5 bases between them.

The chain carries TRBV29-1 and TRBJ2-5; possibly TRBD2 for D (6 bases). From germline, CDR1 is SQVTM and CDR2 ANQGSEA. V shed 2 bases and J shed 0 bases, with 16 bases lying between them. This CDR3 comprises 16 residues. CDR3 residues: CSVERGLATYQETQYF. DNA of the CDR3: TGCAGCGTTGAAAGAGGGCTAGCGACGTACCAAGAGACCCAGTACTTC.

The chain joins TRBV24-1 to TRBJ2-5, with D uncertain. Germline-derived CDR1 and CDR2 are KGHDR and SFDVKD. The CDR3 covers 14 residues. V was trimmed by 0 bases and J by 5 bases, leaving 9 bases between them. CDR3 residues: CATSDLATWETQYF. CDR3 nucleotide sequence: TGTGCCACCAGTGATTTGGCCACATGGGAGACCCAGTACTTC.

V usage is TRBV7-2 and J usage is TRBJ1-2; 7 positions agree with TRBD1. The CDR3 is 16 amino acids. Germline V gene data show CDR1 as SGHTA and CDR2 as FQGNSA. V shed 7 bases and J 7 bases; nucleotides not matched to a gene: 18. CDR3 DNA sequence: TGTGCCAGCACCCTTTTCCAAGCGGTGACAGGGAGTGGCTACACCTTC. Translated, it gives CASTLFQAVTGSGYTF.

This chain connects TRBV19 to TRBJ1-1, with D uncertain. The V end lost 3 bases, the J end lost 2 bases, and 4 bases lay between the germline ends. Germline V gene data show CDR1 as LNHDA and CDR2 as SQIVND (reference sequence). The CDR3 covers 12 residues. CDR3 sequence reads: CASSIYNTEAFF. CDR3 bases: TGTGCCAGTAGTATTTATAACACTGAAGCTTTCTTT. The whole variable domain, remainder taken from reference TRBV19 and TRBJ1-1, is DGGITQSPKYLFRKEGQNVTLSCEQNLNHDAMYWYRQDPGQGLRLIYYSQIVNDFQKGDIAEGYSVSREKKESFPLTVTSAQKNPTAFYLCASSIYNTEAFFGQGTRLTVV.

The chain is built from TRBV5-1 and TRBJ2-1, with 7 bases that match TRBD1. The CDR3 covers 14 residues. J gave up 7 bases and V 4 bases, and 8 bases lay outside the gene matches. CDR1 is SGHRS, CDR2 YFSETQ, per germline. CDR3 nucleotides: TGCGCCAGCAGCGCCCAAACAGGGGTAAATGAGCAGTTCTTC. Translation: CASSAQTGVNEQFF.

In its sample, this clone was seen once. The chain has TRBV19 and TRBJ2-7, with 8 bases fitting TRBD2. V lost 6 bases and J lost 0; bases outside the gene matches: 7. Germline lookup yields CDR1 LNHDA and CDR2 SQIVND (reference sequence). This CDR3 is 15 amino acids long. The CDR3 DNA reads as TGTGCCAGTAGCCCATTAGCGGGACACTCCTACGAGCAGTACTTC. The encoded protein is CASSPLAGHSYEQYF.

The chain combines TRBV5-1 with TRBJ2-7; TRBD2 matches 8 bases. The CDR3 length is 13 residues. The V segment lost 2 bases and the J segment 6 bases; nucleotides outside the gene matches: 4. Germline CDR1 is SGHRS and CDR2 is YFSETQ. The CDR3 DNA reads TGCGCCAGCAGCTTAGCGGGAGTTGGCGAGCAGTACTTC. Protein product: CASSLAGVGEQYF.

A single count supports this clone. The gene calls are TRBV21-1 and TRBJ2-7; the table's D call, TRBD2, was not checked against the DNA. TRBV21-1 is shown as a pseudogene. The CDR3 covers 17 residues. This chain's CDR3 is CASSKVEGWVFFYEQYF. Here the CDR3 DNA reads TGTGCCAGCAGCAAAGTAGAGGGTTGGGTCTTTTTTTACGAGCAGTACTTC.

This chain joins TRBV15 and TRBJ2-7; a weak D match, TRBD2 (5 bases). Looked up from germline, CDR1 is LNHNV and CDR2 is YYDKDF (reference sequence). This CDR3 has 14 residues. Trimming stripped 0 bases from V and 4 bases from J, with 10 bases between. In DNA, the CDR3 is TGTGCCACCAGCAGAGAAAGAGGGTCTTACGAGCAGTACTTC. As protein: CATSRERGSYEQYF.

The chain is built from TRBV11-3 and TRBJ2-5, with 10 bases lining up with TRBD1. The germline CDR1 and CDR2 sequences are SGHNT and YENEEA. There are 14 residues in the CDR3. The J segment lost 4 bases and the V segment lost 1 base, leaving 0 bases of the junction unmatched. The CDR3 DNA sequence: TGTGCCAGCAGCTTAGGACAGGGGGCAGAGACCCAGTACTTC. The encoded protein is CASSLGQGAETQYF. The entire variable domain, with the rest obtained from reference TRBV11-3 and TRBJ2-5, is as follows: EAGVVQSPRYKIIEKKQPVAFWCNPISGHNTLYWYLQNLGQGPELLIRYENEEAVDDSQLPKDRFSAERLKGVDSTLKIQPAELGDSAVYLCASSLGQGAETQYFGPGTRLLVL.